These T cell receptor beta chains were read from a single sample in a study of T cell changes during pregnancy in multiple sclerosis. Assay used: immunoSEQ multiplex PCR; TCRdb lists only in-frame clones, some missing. The data show 84,000 or so clones, with roughly 93% seen just once and roughly 2.5% held by the top ten. The input for sequencing was peripheral blood, taken in the third trimester of pregnancy. All receptors come from a female donor with multiple sclerosis, enrolled in a pregnancy study. Each CDR3 is given with its conserved first and last residue. Each record gives: J gene, clone size, D gene, V gene, CDR3 DNA, CDR3 protein. A D gene is named only where the DNA matches it firmly. For some rows the clone size is stated as once, few or many, or as a class when expanded; others skip it.

TRBJ2-5,NA,NA,TRBV5-6,TGTGCCAGCAGCTTGGACGGAGAAGAGACCCAGTACTTC,CASSLDGEETQYF
TRBJ1-5,NA,TRBD1,TRBV29-1,TGCAGCGTGCAGGGGACAGTCAATCAGCCCCAGCATTTT,CSVQGTVNQPQHF
TRBJ2-5,once,NA,TRBV6-4,TGTGCCAGCAGTGCGCGAGCCCGAGAGACCCAGTACTTC,CASSARARETQYF
TRBJ2-1,NA,TRBD2,TRBV5-1,TGCGCCAGCAGCGGGGACCCCTGGGACATCCCTAGCGGGGGGGCCCTTGGTGAGCAGTTCTTC,CASSGDPWDIPSGGALGEQFF
TRBJ2-7,NA,TRBD1,TRBV5-1,TGCGCCAGCAGCGAAGCCGGGACAGTCACCTACGAGCAGTACTTC,CASSEAGTVTYEQYF
TRBJ1-1,NA,NA,TRBV14,TGTGCCAGCAGCCAAGCAGGGCACACTGAAGCTTTCTTT,CASSQAGHTEAFF
TRBJ1-1,NA,NA,TRBV13,TGTGCCAGCAGCTTAGGACAGAACACTGAAGCTTTCTTT,CASSLGQNTEAFF
TRBJ1-1,NA,TRBD1,TRBV6-1,TGTGCCAGCAGTGAATTTCGGACAGGGGGTGAAGCTTTCTTT,CASSEFRTGGEAFF
TRBJ1-5,NA,NA,TRBV7-2,TGTGCCAGCAGCCCGGGGCCGGGGGGCAATCAGCCCCAGCATTTT,CASSPGPGGNQPQHF
TRBJ1-1,NA,NA,TRBV21-1,TGTGCCAGCAGCAATAACGAGACAGGGCGGCACACTGAAGCTTTCTTT,CASSNNETGRHTEAFF
TRBJ2-1,NA,NA,TRBV5-1,TGCGCCAGCAGCTCCTCCGGGACTCTCTACAATGAGCAGTTCTTC,CASSSSGTLYNEQFF
TRBJ2-2,NA,TRBD1,TRBV7-9,TGTGCCAGCAGCTTAGTGGGGACAGGCGGCGCCGGGGAGCTGTTTTTT,CASSLVGTGGAGELFF
TRBJ1-6,NA,NA,TRBV9,TGTGCCAGCAGCACGACCTCTTTAGGGGCGAAGCTCGGTTCACCCCTCCACTTT,CASSTTSLGAKLGSPLHF
TRBJ1-4,NA,TRBD1,TRBV7-9,TGTGCCAGCAGCTGGCGGACAGGGCCGGGGGAAAAACTGTTTTTT,CASSWRTGPGEKLFF
TRBJ1-6,NA,NA,TRBV7-6,TGTGCCAGCAGCCCCAGGGAAAGCTCCTATAATTCACCCCTCCACTTT,CASSPRESSYNSPLHF
TRBJ1-1,NA,NA,TRBV7-3,TGTGCCAGCAGCTTAACAGGGGAGGATGACACTGAAGCTTTCTTT,CASSLTGEDDTEAFF
TRBJ2-1,few,NA,TRBV18,TGTGCCAGCTCACCACAACAGCCCCATGGGCAGTTCTTC,CASSPQQPHGQFF
TRBJ2-7,NA,TRBD2,TRBV7-8,TGTGCCAGCAGCTTAGCACTCAGCGGGGGGGCTACAAGGTACGAGCAGTACTTC,CASSLALSGGATRYEQYF
TRBJ2-6,NA,TRBD1,TRBV2,TGTGCCGGCACCGGGACAGGGCCCTCTGGGGCCAACGTCCTGACTTTC,CAGTGTGPSGANVLTF
TRBJ1-1,NA,NA,TRBV7-9,TGTGCCAGCAGCTTAACAGCTTTGAACACTGAAGCTTTCTTT,CASSLTALNTEAFF
TRBJ2-3,NA,TRBD2,TRBV29-1,TGCAGCGCGGGGACTAGCGGGGTTCAGGATACGCAGTATTTT,CSAGTSGVQDTQYF
TRBJ1-1,once,NA,TRBV4-1,TGCGCCAGCTCGCCAGGGCCCGACCTAAACACTGAAGCTTTCTTT,CASSPGPDLNTEAFF
TRBJ2-7,NA,TRBD2,TRBV13,TGTGCCAGCAGCTCCGCTCTAGCGGGCGAAACCTACGAGCAGTACTTC,CASSSALAGETYEQYF
TRBJ1-1,NA,NA,TRBV6-5,TGTGCCAGCAGTTATTGGGCAGAAAACACTGAAGCTTTCTTT,CASSYWAENTEAFF
TRBJ1-4,once,NA,TRBV7-2,TGTGCCAGCAGCTCGGTACGGGAGAAACTGTTTTTT,CASSSVREKLFF
TRBJ2-2,NA,TRBD2,TRBV4-2,TGTGCCAGCAGCCTAGCGGGGATTTACACCGGGGAGCTGTTTTTT,CASSLAGIYTGELFF
TRBJ2-5,NA,NA,TRBV10-3,TGTGCCATCAGTGAGTCACAGAAAGAGACCCAGTACTTC,CAISESQKETQYF
TRBJ1-1,NA,NA,TRBV30,TGTGCCTGGAGTCCTGGTGGGCCTGAAGCTTTCTTT,CAWSPGGPEAFF
TRBJ1-5,once,TRBD1,TRBV19,TGTGCCAGTAGTCCCGGGACAGGGGTCCGTAGCAATCAGCCCCAGCATTTT,CASSPGTGVRSNQPQHF
TRBJ1-5,NA,NA,TRBV9,TGTGCCAGCAGCTCTAGTTCCTCTTTTTTGCATTTT,CASSSSSSFLHF
TRBJ2-2,NA,NA,TRBV6-5,TGTGCCAGCAGTTACGAAACAGGGTCAGCCACCGGGGAGCTGTTTTTT,CASSYETGSATGELFF
TRBJ1-2,NA,NA,TRBV6-5,TGTGCCAGCAGTTACTCGAACAGGGTGGATGGCTACACCTTC,CASSYSNRVDGYTF
TRBJ2-3,NA,TRBD2,TRBV6-6,TGTGCCATCGGGGGTGGGGGAGCGGGACTAGCACATACGCAGTATTTT,CAIGGGGAGLAHTQYF
TRBJ2-3,NA,NA,TRBV19,TGTGCCAGTAGTATAGATTTAGAGGCAGATACGCAGTATTTT,CASSIDLEADTQYF
TRBJ2-3,NA,TRBD2,TRBV30,TGTGCCTGGAGGCGGGGGGGAGGGGCAGATACGCAGTATTTT,CAWRRGGGADTQYF
TRBJ2-1,NA,TRBD2,TRBV7-8,TGTGCCAGCAGCTTACGACTAGCGGCCCGATACAATGAGCAGTTCTTC,CASSLRLAARYNEQFF
TRBJ2-3,NA,NA,TRBV6-5,TGTGCCAGCGGGAGAGGTTCATTTAGCAATACGCAGTATTTT,CASGRGSFSNTQYF
TRBJ2-3,NA,TRBD2,TRBV11-2,TGTGCCAGCAGCCAGGACGGGGGTAGCGGGGTCCGAAGCTTGGGTACGCAGTATTTT,CASSQDGGSGVRSLGTQYF
TRBJ2-2,NA,NA,TRBV5-6,TGTGCCAGCAGCTTGGACAGGGAAAACACCGGGGAGCTGTTTTTT,CASSLDRENTGELFF
TRBJ2-2,NA,TRBD2,TRBV5-4,TGTGCCAGCAAGGCGGGGGGGCCGGGGGACACCGGGGAGCTGTTTTTT,CASKAGGPGDTGELFF
TRBJ2-5,NA,NA,TRBV13,TGTGCCAGCAGCTTGGGAGCCCTTGGTGAGACCCAGTACTTC,CASSLGALGETQYF
TRBJ2-5,NA,TRBD1,TRBV9,TGTGCCAGCAGCGCTCCAGGGGGCGGAGAGACCCAGTACTTC,CASSAPGGGETQYF
TRBJ2-3,NA,TRBD2,TRBV19,TGTGCCAGTAGTATAGAAAGGCGGGGGGGGACAGATACGCAGTATTTT,CASSIERRGGTDTQYF